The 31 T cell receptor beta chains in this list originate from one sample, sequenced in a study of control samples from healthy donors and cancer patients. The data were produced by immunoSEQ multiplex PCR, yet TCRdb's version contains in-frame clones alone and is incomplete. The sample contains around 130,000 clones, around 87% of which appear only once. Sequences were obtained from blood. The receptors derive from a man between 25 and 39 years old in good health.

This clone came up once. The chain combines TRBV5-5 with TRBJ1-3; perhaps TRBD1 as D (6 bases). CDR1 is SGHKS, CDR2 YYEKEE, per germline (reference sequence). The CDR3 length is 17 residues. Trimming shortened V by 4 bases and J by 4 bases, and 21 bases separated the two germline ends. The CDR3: CASSPGLGQSGGNTIYF. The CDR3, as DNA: TGTGCCAGCAGCCCCGGACTAGGACAGTCAGGAGGAAACACCATATATTTT. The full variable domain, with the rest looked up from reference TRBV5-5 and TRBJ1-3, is DAGVTQSPTHLIKTRGQQVTLRCSPISGHKSVSWYQQVLGQGPQFIFQYYEKEERGRGNFPDRFSARQFPNYSSELNVNALLLGDSALYLCASSPGLGQSGGNTIYFGEGSWLTVV.

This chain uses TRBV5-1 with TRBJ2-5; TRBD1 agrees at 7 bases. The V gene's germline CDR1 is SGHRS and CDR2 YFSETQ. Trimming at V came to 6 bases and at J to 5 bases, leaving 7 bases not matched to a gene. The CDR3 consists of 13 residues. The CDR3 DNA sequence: TGCGCCAGCAAGGGACAGATGGTGGAGACCCAGTACTTC. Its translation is CASKGQMVETQYF.

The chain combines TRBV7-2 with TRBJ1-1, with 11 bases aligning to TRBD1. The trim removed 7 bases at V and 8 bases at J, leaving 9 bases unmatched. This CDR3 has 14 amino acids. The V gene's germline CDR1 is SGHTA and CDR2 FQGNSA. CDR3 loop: CASTLGQGALEAFF. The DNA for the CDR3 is TGTGCCAGCACCCTCGGACAGGGGGCGTTGGAAGCTTTCTTT.

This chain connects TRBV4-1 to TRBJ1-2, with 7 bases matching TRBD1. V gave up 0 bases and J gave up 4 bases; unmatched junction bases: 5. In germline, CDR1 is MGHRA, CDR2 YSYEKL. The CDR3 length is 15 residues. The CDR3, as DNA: TGCGCCAGCAGCCAAGAGGACGGACAGGCCTATGGCTACACCTTC. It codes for CASSQEDGQAYGYTF.

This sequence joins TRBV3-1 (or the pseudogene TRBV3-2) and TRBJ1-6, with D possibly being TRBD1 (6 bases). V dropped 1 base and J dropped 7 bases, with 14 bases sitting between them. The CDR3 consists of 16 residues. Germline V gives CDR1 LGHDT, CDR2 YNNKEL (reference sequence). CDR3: CASSQGTGMGNSPLHF. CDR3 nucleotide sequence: TGTGCCAGCAGCCAAGGTACAGGGATGGGGAATTCACCCCTCCACTTT.

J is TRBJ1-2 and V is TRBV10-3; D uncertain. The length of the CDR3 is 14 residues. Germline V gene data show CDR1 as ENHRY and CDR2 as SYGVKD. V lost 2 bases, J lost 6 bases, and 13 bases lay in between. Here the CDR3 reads CAISEEQAGDGYTF. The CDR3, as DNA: TGTGCCATCAGTGAGGAGCAGGCCGGGGATGGCTACACCTTC.

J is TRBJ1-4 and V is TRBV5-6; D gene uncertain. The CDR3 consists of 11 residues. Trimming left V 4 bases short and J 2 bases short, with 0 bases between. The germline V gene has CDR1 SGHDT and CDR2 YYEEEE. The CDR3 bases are TGTGCCAGCAGCACTAATGAAAAACTGTTTTTT. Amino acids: CASSTNEKLFF.

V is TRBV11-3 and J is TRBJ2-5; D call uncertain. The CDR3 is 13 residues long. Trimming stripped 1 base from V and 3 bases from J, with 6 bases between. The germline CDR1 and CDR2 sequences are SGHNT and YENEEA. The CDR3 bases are TGTGCCAGCAGCTTAGGTGCGGAAGAGACCCAGTACTTC. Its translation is CASSLGAEETQYF.

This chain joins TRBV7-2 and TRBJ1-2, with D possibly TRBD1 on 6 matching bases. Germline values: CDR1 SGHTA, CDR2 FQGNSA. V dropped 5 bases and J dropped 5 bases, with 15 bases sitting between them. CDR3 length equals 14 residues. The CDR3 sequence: CASSQEQGRYGYTF. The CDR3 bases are TGTGCCAGCAGCCAAGAACAGGGACGTTATGGCTACACCTTC. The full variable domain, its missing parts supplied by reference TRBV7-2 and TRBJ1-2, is GAGVSQSPSNKVTEKGKDVELRCDPISGHTALYWYRQSLGQGLEFLIYFQGNSAPDKSGLPSDRFSAERTGGSVSTLTIQRTQQEDSAVYLCASSQEQGRYGYTFGSGTRLTVV.

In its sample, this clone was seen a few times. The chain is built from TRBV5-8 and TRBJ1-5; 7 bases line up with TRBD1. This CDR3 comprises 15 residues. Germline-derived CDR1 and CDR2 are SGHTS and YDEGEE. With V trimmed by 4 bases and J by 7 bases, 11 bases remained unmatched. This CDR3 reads CASSLQDRAEQPQHF. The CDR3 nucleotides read TGTGCCAGCAGCCTACAAGACAGGGCAGAACAGCCCCAGCATTTT.

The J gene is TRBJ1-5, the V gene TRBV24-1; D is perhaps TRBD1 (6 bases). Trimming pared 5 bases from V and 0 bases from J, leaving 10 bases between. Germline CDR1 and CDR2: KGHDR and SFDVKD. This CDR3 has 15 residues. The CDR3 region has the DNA TGTGCCACCAGTGGTACAGGGCATAGCAATCAGCCCCAGCATTTT. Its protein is CATSGTGHSNQPQHF.

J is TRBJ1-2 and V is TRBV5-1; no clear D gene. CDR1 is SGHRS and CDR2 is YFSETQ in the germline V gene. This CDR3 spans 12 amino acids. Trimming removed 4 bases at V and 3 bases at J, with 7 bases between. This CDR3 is CASSPDYYGYTF. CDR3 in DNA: TGCGCCAGCAGCCCCGATTACTATGGCTACACCTTC.

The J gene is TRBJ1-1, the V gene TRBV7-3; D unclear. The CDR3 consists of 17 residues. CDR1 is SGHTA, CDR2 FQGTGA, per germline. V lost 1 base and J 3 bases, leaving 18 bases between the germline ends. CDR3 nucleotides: TGTGCCAGCAGCTTAAACCCTACCGGGCCCTTAGACACTGAAGCTTTCTTT. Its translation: CASSLNPTGPLDTEAFF. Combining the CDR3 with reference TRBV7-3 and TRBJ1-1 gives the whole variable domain GAGVSQTPSNKVTEKGKYVELRCDPISGHTALYWYRQSLGQGPEFLIYFQGTGAADDSGLPNDRFFAVRPEGSVSTLKIQRTERGDSAVYLCASSLNPTGPLDTEAFFGQGTRLTVV.

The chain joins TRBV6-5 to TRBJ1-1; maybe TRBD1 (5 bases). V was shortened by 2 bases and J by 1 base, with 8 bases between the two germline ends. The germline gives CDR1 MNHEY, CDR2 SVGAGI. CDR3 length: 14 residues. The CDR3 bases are TGTGCCAGCAGTTACAGGGACCCGAACACTGAAGCTTTCTTT. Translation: CASSYRDPNTEAFF.

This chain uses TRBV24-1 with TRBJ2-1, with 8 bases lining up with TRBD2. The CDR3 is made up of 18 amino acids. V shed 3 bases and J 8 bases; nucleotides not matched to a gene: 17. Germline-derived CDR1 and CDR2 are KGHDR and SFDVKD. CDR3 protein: CATSDVDWGGGPRDEQFF. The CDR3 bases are TGTGCCACCAGTGATGTGGATTGGGGCGGGGGGCCTCGGGATGAGCAGTTCTTC.

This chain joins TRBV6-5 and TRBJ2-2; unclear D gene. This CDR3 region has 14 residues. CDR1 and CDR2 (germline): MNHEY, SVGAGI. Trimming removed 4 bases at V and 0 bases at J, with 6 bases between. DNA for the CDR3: TGTGCCAGCAGTTTCACGACGAACACCGGGGAGCTGTTTTTT. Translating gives CASSFTTNTGELFF.

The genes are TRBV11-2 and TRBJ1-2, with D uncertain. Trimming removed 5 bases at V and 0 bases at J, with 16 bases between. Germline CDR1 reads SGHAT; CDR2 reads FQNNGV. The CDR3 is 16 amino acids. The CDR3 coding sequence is TGTGCCAGCAGCCCGACACGGAATTTAGCTAACTATGGCTACACCTTC. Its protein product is CASSPTRNLANYGYTF.

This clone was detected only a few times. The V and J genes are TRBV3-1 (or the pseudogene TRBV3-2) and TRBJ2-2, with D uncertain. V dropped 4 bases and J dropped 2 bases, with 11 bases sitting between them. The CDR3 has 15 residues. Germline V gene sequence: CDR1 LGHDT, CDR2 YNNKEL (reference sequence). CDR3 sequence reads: CASSRSEVNTGELFF. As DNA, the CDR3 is TGTGCCAGCAGCCGCAGTGAAGTAAACACCGGGGAGCTGTTTTTT.

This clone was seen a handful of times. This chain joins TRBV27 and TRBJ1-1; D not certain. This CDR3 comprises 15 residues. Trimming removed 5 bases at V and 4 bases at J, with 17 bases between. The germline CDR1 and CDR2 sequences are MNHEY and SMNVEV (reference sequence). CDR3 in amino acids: CASSPNRVSSTEAFF. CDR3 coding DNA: TGTGCCAGCAGTCCCAATAGGGTTTCGAGCACTGAAGCTTTCTTT.

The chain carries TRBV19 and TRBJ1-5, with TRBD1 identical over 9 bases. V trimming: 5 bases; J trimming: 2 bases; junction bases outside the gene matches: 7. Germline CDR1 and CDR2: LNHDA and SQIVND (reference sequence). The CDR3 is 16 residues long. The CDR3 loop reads CASSVQGARGNQPQHF. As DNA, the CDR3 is TGTGCCAGTAGTGTACAGGGGGCGCGGGGCAATCAGCCCCAGCATTTT.

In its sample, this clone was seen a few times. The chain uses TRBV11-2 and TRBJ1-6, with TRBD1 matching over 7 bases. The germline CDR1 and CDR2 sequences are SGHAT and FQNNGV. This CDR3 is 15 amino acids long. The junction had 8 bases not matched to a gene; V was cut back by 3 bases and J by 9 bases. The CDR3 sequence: CASSLSGRTGSPLHF. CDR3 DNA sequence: TGTGCCAGCAGCTTGTCGGGCAGGACAGGTTCACCCCTCCACTTT.

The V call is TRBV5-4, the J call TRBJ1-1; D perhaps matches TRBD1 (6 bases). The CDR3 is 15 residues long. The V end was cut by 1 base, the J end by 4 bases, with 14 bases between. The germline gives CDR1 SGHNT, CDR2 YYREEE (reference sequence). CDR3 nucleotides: TGTGCCAGCAGCTTGAAACCAGGGGATGGCACTGAAGCTTTCTTT. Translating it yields CASSLKPGDGTEAFF.

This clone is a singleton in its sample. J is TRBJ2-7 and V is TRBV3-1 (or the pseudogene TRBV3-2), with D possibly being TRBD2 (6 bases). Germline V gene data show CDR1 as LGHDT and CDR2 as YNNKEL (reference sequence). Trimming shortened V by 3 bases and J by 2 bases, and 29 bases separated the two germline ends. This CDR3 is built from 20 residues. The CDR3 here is CASSHLGGNPRAGVTYEQYF. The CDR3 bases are TGTGCCAGCAGCCATCTCGGCGGGAACCCTAGGGCGGGCGTTACCTACGAGCAGTACTTC.

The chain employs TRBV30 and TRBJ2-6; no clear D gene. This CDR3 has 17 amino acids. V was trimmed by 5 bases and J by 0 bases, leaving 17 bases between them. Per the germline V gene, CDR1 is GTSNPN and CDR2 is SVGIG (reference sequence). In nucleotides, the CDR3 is TGTGCCTGGTCGGAACGCGACGGAATCTCTGGGGCCAACGTCCTGACTTTC. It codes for CAWSERDGISGANVLTF.

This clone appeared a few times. The CDR3 loop reads CASSPEAFF. The CDR3 coding sequence is TGTGCCAGCAGTCCCGAAGCTTTCTTT. This rearrangement joins TRBV25-1 to TRBJ1-1; D not resolved. The CDR3 totals 9 residues. Germline assignment: CDR1 MGHDK and CDR2 SYGVNS. The V end was cut by 5 bases, the J end by 8 bases, with 3 bases between.

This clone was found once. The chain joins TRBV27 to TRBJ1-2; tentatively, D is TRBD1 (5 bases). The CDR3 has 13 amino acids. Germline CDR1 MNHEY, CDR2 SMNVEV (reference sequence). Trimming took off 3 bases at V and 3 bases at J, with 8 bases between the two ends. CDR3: CASSFGADYGYTF. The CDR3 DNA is TGTGCCAGCAGTTTTGGGGCCGACTATGGCTACACCTTC.

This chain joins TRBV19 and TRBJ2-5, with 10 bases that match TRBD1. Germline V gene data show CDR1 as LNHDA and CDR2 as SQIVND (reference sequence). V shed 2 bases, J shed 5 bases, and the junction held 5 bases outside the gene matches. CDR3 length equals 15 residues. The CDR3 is CASSIRDRGWETQYF. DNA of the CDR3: TGTGCCAGTAGTATACGGGACAGGGGATGGGAGACCCAGTACTTC.

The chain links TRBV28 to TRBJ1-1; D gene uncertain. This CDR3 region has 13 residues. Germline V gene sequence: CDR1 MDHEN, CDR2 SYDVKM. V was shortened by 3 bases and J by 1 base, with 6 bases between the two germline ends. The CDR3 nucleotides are TGTGCCAGCAGTTTCGGCGAGAACACTGAAGCTTTCTTT. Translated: CASSFGENTEAFF. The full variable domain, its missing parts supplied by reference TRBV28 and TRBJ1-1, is DVKVTQSSRYLVKRTGEKVFLECVQDMDHENMFWYRQDPGLGLRLIYFSYDVKMKEKGDIPEGYSVSREKKERFSLILESASTNQTSMYLCASSFGENTEAFFGQGTRLTVV.

The CDR3, as DNA: TGTGCCAGCAGCTTACCACAGGACCTGGGGACCCAGTACTTC. Protein: CASSLPQDLGTQYF. This rearrangement joins TRBV7-2 to TRBJ2-5; TRBD1 is a possible D gene (5 bases). With 2 bases removed from V and 7 bases from J, the gap between germline ends came to 14 bases. The CDR3 totals 14 residues. CDR1 and CDR2 from the germline V gene are SGHTA and FQGNSA.

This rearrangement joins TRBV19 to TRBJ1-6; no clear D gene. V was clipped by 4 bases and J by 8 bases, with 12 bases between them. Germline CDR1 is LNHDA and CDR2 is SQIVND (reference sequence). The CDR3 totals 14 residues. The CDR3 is CASSNHGRDSPLHF. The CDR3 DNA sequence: TGTGCCAGTAGTAACCACGGACGGGATTCACCCCTCCACTTT.

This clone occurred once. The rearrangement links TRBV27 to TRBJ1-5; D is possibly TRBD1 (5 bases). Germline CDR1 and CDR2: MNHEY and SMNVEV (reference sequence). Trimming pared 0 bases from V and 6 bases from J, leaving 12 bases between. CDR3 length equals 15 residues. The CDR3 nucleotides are TGTGCCAGCAGTTTATCGTTGGACACTTTTCAGCCCCAGCATTTT. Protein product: CASSLSLDTFQPQHF.